These 18 T cell receptor beta chains originate from one sample sequenced in a study of T cell responses to AZD1222 COVID-19 vaccine. TCRdb's copy holds only in-frame clones and misses some; the assay was immunoSEQ multiplex PCR. The sample records some 130,000 clones, over 90% being singletons. Material: peripheral blood, obtained on day 0 of AZD1222 vaccination. These receptors were collected from an adult in good health.

The chain carries TRBV18 and TRBJ1-2, with D unresolved. CDR3 length: 13 residues. V gave up 2 bases and J gave up 0 bases, with 4 bases separating them. Per germline, CDR1 KGHSH and CDR2 LQKENI. The CDR3 region has the DNA TGTGCCAGCTCACCAACCACTAACTATGGCTACACCTTC. This gives the protein CASSPTTNYGYTF.

The chain has TRBV5-1 and TRBJ1-1; the D is unclear. V was cut by 1 base and J by 4 bases, with 8 bases left in between. The CDR3 extends over 13 amino acids. The V gene's germline CDR1 is SGHRS and CDR2 YFSETQ. The CDR3 region is CASSLSDGTEAFF. The CDR3 DNA is TGCGCCAGCAGCTTGTCGGATGGCACTGAAGCTTTCTTT.

The count of this clone is one. The chain combines TRBV5-1 with TRBJ2-1; TRBD2 might be the D (5 bases). The CDR3 spans 12 residues. The V end was cut by 3 bases, the J end by 9 bases, with 10 bases between. From germline, CDR1 is SGHRS and CDR2 YFSETQ. The chain's CDR3 is CASSWVGSEQFF. Written as DNA, the CDR3 is TGCGCCAGCAGCTGGGTGGGGAGTGAGCAGTTCTTC.

This chain links TRBV5-1 with TRBJ2-7; 8 bases fit TRBD2. The CDR3 has 21 amino acids. Germline values: CDR1 SGHRS, CDR2 YFSETQ. Unmatched junction bases numbered 32, after V lost 6 bases and J lost 6 bases. The CDR3 nucleotides read TGCGCCAGCATGGTACTGGGTCCTGGGCTAGCGGGCCGTCCTCTGTCTGGCGAGCAGTACTTC. Its protein product is CASMVLGPGLAGRPLSGEQYF.

The chain carries TRBV7-9 and TRBJ2-7; TRBD1 might be the D (6 bases). Trimming left V 5 bases short and J 2 bases short, with 19 bases between. The germline gives CDR1 SEHNR, CDR2 FQNEAQ (reference sequence). This CDR3 contains 16 residues. The CDR3 reads CASSAHPGQLTYEQYF. Written as DNA, the CDR3 is TGTGCCAGCAGCGCCCACCCGGGACAACTAACCTACGAGCAGTACTTC.

The CDR3 DNA reads as TGTGCCGGGACGGGTTCCCCCCACAATGAGCAGTTCTTC. It translates to CAGTGSPHNEQFF. The gene calls are TRBV2 and TRBJ2-1; D may be TRBD1 or TRBD2 (5 bases each). Germline CDR1 reads SNHLY; CDR2 reads FYNNEI. V was clipped by 11 bases and J by 5 bases, with 16 bases between them. This CDR3 region has 13 residues.

The chain's CDR3 is CASSQARYSYNEQFF. In DNA form, the CDR3 reads TGTGCCAGCAGCCAAGCCAGGTACTCCTACAATGAGCAGTTCTTC. The chain carries TRBV3-1 (or the pseudogene TRBV3-2) and TRBJ2-1, with D uncertain. The CDR3 spans 15 residues. V lost 1 base and J lost 0, with 7 bases in between. Germline loops: CDR1 LGHDT, CDR2 YNNKEL (reference sequence).

The rearrangement joins TRBV3-1 (or the pseudogene TRBV3-2) to TRBJ1-2; 9 bases align to TRBD1. Per the germline V gene, CDR1 is LGHDT and CDR2 is YNNKEL (reference sequence). V was clipped by 0 bases and J by 8 bases; unmatched bases: 7. This CDR3 region has 15 residues. CDR3 region: CASSQDRDRGFGYTF. The DNA for the CDR3 is TGTGCCAGCAGCCAAGATCGAGACAGGGGGTTCGGCTACACCTTC.

The chain is built from TRBV14 and TRBJ2-6; D remains ambiguous. CDR1 is SGHDN, CDR2 FVKESK, per germline. Trimming stripped 3 bases from V and 0 bases from J, with 3 bases between. This CDR3 comprises 14 residues. CDR3 residues: CASSQGSGANVLTF. The CDR3 nucleotides read TGTGCCAGCAGCCAGGGCTCTGGGGCCAACGTCCTGACTTTC.

The rearrangement links TRBV27 to TRBJ2-7; either TRBD1 or TRBD2 may supply D (5 bases each). V was pared by 4 bases and J by 0 bases, with 7 bases between. Germline V gives CDR1 MNHEY, CDR2 SMNVEV (reference sequence). There are 13 residues in the CDR3. CDR3 sequence (DNA): TGTGCCAGCAGTTGGGACGGCTCCTACGAGCAGTACTTC. Protein product: CASSWDGSYEQYF.

This clone occurred a few times. The chain joins TRBV30 to TRBJ2-6; 9 bases map to TRBD1. The CDR3 runs to 16 residues. Germline values: CDR1 GTSNPN, CDR2 SVGIG (reference sequence). Trimming took 7 bases from V and 0 from J; bases not matched to a gene: 7. The CDR3 reads CASTTGGGSGANVLTF. The CDR3 nucleotides read TGTGCCTCCACCACAGGGGGCGGCTCTGGGGCCAACGTCCTGACTTTC.

This rearrangement joins TRBV11-2 to TRBJ1-3, with 8 bases identical to TRBD1. Germline trimming cut 5 bases from V and 1 base from J; bases unmatched to any gene: 4. The CDR3 is made up of 15 amino acids. Germline lookup yields CDR1 SGHAT and CDR2 FQNNGV. CDR3 nucleotide sequence: TGTGCCAGCAGCCGTACAGGGGGGTCTGGAAACACCATATATTTT. Amino acid sequence: CASSRTGGSGNTIYF.

This chain joins TRBV3-1 (or the pseudogene TRBV3-2) and TRBJ2-7; D gene unclear. Per the germline V gene, CDR1 is LGHDT and CDR2 is YNNKEL (reference sequence). The CDR3 runs 14 residues. Trimming left V 0 bases short and J 5 bases short, with 11 bases between. CDR3 amino acids: CASSQDLNLNEQYF. The CDR3 bases are TGTGCCAGCAGCCAAGACCTTAACCTAAACGAGCAGTACTTC.

V gene TRBV29-1 combines with J gene TRBJ2-3; 10 nucleotides line up with TRBD2. The CDR3 length is 14 residues. Trimming took 7 bases from V and 2 from J; bases not matched to a gene: 6. In germline, CDR1 is SQVTM, CDR2 ANQGSEA. This CDR3 is CSDGTSDLTDTQYF. The DNA for the CDR3 is TGCAGCGACGGGACTAGCGACCTCACAGATACGCAGTATTTT.

The V gene is TRBV24-1, the J gene TRBJ1-4; D ambiguous. The CDR3 sequence is 18 residues long. The V gene's germline CDR1 is KGHDR and CDR2 SFDVKD. V lost 10 bases and J lost 8, with 31 bases in between. CDR3 nucleotides: TGTGCCACGCTCCTCCCTTCTTGTCCGGGCCCCGGAAACGAAAAACTGTTTTTT. It codes for CATLLPSCPGPGNEKLFF.

This sequence joins TRBV9 and TRBJ2-4; D gene uncertain. V was shortened by 0 bases and J by 5 bases, with 9 bases between the two germline ends. Per germline, CDR1 SGDLS and CDR2 YYNGEE. This CDR3 has 14 amino acids. DNA of the CDR3: TGTGCCAGCAGCGTAGCTGGCTTCGAAAACATTCAGTACTTC. It translates to CASSVAGFENIQYF.

Concerning this clone: At the DNA level, this CDR3 is encoded by other sequences in the same sample as well. The chain carries TRBV19 and TRBJ2-3; TRBD2 matches 9 bases. Trimming removed 1 base from V and 1 base from J; junction bases left unmatched: 0. Germline CDR1 LNHDA, CDR2 SQIVND (reference sequence). CDR3 size: 15 residues. The CDR3 loop is CASSIGTSGTDTQYF. The DNA of the CDR3 is TGTGCCAGTAGTATAGGGACTAGCGGCACAGATACGCAGTATTTT.

The chain combines TRBV19 with TRBJ1-2; 9 positions agree with TRBD1. The germline V gene has CDR1 LNHDA and CDR2 SQIVND (reference sequence). V gave up 3 bases and J gave up 7 bases; unmatched junction bases: 12. The CDR3 sequence is 16 residues long. In DNA, the CDR3 is TGTGCCAGTAGTATGTCCGGGACAGGGCGTATATCTGGCTACACCTTC. It specifies CASSMSGTGRISGYTF.